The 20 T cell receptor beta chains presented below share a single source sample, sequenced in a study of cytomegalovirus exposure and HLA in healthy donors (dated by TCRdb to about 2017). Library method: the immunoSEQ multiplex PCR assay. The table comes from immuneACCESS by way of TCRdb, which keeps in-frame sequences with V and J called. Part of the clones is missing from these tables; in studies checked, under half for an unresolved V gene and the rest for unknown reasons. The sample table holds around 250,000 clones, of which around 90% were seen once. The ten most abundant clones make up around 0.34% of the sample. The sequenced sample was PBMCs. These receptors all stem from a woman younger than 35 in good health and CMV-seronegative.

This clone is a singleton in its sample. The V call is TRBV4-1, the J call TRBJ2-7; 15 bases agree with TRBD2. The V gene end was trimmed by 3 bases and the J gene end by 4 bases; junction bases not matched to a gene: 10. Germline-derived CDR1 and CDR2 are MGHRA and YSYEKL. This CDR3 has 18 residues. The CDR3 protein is CASSQTGTSGGPNYEQYF. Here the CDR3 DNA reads TGCGCCAGCAGCCAGACCGGGACTAGCGGGGGGCCGAATTACGAGCAGTACTTC.

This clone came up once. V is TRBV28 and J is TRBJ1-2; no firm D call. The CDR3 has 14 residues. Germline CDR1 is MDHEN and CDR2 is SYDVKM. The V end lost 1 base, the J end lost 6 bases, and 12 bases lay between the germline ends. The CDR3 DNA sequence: TGTGCCAGCAGTTTATCAGGCAATATAGATGGCTACACCTTC. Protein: CASSLSGNIDGYTF.

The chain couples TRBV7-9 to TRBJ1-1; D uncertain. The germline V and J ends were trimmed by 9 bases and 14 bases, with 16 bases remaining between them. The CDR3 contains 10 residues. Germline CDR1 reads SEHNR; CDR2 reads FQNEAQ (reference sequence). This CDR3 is CARPGGYFFF. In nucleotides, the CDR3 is TGTGCCAGACCGGGTGGGTACTTCTTCTTT.

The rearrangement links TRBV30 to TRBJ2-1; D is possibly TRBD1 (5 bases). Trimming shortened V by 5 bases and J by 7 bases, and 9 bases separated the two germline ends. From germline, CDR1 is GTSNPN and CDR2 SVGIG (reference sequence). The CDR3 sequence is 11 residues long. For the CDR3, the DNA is TGTGCCTGGGCAGGGAATAATGAGCAGTTCTTC. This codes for CAWAGNNEQFF.

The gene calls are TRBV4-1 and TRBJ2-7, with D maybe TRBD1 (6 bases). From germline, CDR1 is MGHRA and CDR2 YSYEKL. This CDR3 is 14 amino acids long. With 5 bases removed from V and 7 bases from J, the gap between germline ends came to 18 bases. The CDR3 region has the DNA TGCGCCAGCAGCAGAGGGACACCTCCTACGGAGCAGTACTTC. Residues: CASSRGTPPTEQYF.

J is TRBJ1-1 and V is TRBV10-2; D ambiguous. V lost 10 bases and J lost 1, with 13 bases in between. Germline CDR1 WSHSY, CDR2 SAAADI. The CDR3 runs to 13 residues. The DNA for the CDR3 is TGCGCCACCCAGGTGATCGAGAACACTGAAGCTTTCTTT. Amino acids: CATQVIENTEAFF.

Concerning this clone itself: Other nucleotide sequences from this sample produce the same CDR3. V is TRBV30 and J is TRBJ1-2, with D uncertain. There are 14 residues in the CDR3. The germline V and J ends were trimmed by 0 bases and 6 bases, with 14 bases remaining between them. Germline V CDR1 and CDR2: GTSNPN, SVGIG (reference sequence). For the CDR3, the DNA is TGTGCCTGGAGTGTATATGTGGAGTGGAATGGCTACACCTTC. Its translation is CAWSVYVEWNGYTF.

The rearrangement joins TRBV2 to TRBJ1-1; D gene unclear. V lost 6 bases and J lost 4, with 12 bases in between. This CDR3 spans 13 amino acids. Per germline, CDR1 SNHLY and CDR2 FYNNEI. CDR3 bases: TGTGCCAGCAGCGTACTTATGAGCACTGAAGCTTTCTTT. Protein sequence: CASSVLMSTEAFF. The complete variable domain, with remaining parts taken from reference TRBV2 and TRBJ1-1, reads EPEVTQTPSHQVTQMGQEVILRCVPISNHLYFYWYRQILGQKVEFLVSFYNNEISEKSEIFDDQFSVERPDGSNFTLKIRSTKLEDSAMYFCASSVLMSTEAFFGQGTRLTVV.

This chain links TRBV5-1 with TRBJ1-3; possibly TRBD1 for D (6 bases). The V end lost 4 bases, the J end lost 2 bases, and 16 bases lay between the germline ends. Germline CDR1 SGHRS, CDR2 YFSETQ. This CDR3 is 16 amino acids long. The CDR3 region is CASSPGTPIPGNTIYF. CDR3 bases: TGCGCCAGCAGCCCCGGGACACCTATTCCTGGAAACACCATATATTTT. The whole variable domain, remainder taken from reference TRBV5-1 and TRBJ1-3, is KAGVTQTPRYLIKTRGQQVTLSCSPISGHRSVSWYQQTPGQGLQFLFEYFSETQRNKGNFPGRFSGRQFSNSRSEMNVSTLELGDSALYLCASSPGTPIPGNTIYFGEGSWLTVV.

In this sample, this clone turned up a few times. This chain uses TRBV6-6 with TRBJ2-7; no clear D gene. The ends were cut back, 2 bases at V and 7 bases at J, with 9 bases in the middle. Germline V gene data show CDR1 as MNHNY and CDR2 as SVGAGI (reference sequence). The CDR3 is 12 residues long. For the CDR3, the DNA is TGTGCCAGCAGTTACGTCGGAAGGGAGCAGTACGTC. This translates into CASSYVGREQYV.

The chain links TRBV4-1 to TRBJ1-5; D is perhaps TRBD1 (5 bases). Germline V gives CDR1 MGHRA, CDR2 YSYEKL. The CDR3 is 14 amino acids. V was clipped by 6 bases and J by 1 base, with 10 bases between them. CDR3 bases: TGCGCCAGCAGTATTCCAGGGAGCAATCAGCCCCAGCATTTT. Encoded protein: CASSIPGSNQPQHF.

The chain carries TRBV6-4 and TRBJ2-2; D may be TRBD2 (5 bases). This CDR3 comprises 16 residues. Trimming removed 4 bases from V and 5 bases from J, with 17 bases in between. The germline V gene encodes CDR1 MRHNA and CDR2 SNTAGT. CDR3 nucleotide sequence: TGTGCCAGCAGTGGGAGCGTGGACTCGGGGACCGGGGAGCTGTTTTTT. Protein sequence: CASSGSVDSGTGELFF.

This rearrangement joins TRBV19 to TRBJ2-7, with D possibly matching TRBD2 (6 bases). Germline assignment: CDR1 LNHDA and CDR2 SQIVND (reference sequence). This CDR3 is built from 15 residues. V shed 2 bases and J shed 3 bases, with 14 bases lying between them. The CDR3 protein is CASSIIAGPFYEQYF. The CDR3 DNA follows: TGTGCCAGTAGTATAATCGCGGGGCCTTTCTACGAGCAGTACTTC.

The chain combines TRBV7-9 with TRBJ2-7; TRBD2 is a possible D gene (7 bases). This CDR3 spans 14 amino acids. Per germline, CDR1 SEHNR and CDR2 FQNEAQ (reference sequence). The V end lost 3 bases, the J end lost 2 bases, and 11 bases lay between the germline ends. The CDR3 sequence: CASSFGGQTYEQYF. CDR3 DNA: TGTGCCAGCAGCTTCGGGGGGCAGACCTACGAGCAGTACTTC.

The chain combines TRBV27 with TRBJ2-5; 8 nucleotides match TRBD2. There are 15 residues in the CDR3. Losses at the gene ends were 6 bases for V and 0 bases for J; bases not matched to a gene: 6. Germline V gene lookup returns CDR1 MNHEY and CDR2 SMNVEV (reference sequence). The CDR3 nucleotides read TGTGCCAGCAGCTTTTATAGCGGGGACCAAGAGACCCAGTACTTC. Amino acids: CASSFYSGDQETQYF.

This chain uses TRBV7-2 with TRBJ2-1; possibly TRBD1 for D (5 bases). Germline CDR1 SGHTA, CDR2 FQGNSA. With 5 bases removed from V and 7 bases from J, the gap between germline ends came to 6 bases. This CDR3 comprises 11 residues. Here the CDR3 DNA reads TGTGCCAGCAGCCGGACAAATGAGCAGTTCTTC. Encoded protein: CASSRTNEQFF.

CDR3 region: CASSHQQGAGNTIYF. For the CDR3, the DNA is TGCGCCAGCAGCCACCAACAGGGGGCCGGAAACACCATATATTTT. The chain recombines TRBV4-1 with TRBJ1-3; 9 bases are a match to TRBD1. CDR1 MGHRA and CDR2 YSYEKL come from the germline V gene. J was trimmed by 4 bases and V by 3 bases; bases with no gene match: 4. CDR3 length equals 15 residues.

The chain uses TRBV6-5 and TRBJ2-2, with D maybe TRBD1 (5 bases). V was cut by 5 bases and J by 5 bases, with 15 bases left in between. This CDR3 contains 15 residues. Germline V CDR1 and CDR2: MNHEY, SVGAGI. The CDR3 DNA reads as TGTGCCAGCAGTCTAACGACAGTACAGACCGGGGAGCTGTTTTTT. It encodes CASSLTTVQTGELFF.

CDR3 nucleotide sequence: TGTGCCAGCAGTTACGTCGGGACAAACTATGGCTACACCTTC. It yields the protein CASSYVGTNYGYTF. This sequence joins TRBV6-5 and TRBJ1-2, with D possibly being TRBD1 (6 bases). The V and J ends lost 2 bases and 2 bases respectively, with 9 bases between them. Germline V gene sequence: CDR1 MNHEY, CDR2 SVGAGI. The CDR3 consists of 14 residues.

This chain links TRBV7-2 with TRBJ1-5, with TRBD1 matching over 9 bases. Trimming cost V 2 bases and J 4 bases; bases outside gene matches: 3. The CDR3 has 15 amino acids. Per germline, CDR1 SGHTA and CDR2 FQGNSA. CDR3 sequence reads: CASSLRQGENQPQHF. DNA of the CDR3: TGTGCCAGCAGCTTACGACAGGGGGAGAATCAGCCCCAGCATTTT. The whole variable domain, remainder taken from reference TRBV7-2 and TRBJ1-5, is GAGVSQSPSNKVTEKGKDVELRCDPISGHTALYWYRQSLGQGLEFLIYFQGNSAPDKSGLPSDRFSAERTGGSVSTLTIQRTQQEDSAVYLCASSLRQGENQPQHFGDGTRLSIL.